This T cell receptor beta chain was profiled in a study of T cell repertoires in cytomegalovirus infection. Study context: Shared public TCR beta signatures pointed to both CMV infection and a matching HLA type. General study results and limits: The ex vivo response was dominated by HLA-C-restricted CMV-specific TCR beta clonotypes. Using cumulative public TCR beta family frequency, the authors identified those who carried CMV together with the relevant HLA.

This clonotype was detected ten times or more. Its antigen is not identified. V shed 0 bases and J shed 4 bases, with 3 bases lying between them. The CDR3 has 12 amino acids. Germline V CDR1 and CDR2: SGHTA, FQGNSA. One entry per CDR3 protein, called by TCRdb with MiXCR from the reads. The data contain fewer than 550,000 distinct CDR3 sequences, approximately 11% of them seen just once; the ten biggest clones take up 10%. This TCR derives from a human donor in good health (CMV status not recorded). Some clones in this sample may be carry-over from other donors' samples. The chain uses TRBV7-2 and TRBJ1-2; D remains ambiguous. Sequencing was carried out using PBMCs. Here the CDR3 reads CASSLASYGYTF. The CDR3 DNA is TGTGCCAGCAGCTTAGCCTCCTATGGCTACACCTTC.